This T cell receptor beta chain stems from a study of cytomegalovirus exposure and HLA in healthy donors (dated by TCRdb to about 2017). Notes on the research overall: An earlier analysis of 587 of the donors reported 276 Gb of sequence data and around 100 million unique TCR beta sequences obtained from about 179 million T cells. About 330 gigabases of sequencing data and roughly 80 million unique TCR sequences made up an early release that covered approximately 650 HLA-typed donors. The genetic ancestry cluster associated with self-reported Caucasian donors included about four fifths of the approximately 410 genotyped donors. The study was designed to test whether signatures of past pathogen exposure could be identified by cataloging public T cell receptors. The T cell repertoires of 666 subjects were profiled by immunosequencing and related to cytomegalovirus serostatus. Along with the approximately 600-subject first cohort, a separate validation cohort of around 110 different subjects was used. To predict cytomegalovirus infection status, the study combined high-throughput TCR immunosequencing, statistical association of individual TCRs with disease status, and machine learning. In a later analysis, previously published TCR beta repertoires from about 670 donors were re-analyzed and high-resolution HLA genotyping was added so that TCR occurrence patterns could be studied. Rather than drawing on any new phenotypic data, the later analysis identified candidate immune exposures from TCR beta sequences and the way those sequences occurred across donors. In an earlier analysis of several hundred of the donors, high-throughput TCR beta sequencing was used to judge whether each TCR beta V gene segment behaved as functional or pseudogenic. Donor age, sex, ethnicity and CMV serostatus were collected together with the repertoire data. Genome-wide SNP genotypes for about 65% of the 666 donors were used in a later genetic analysis, which treated that subset as a discovery cohort. All discovery cohort repertoires had been generated on a single sequencing platform. HLA typing covered class I and class II loci at four-digit resolution. Typing coverage varied by locus: about 620-640 donors for A, B, C, DRB1 and DQB1; roughly 560 for DQA1; about 600 for DPA1; roughly 450 for DPB1. A handful of DR-DQ haplotypes were handled as single units for association and clustering because linkage in the cohort was strong. Across 398 genotyped donors of the cohort, an average of roughly 230,000 unique TCR beta nucleotide sequences per donor were sequenced, and 15% to 20% of those sequences were non-productive. The paper's findings and limits, for the study overall: A later analysis found that most CMV-associated TCR beta chains appeared HLA-restricted, with HLA associations seemingly driven largely by CMV exposure. A later analysis found that HLA-associated TCR beta chains were more clonally expanded and had lower generation probabilities than equally common non-associated chains. Assigning TCR associations to individual alleles was difficult when HLA alleles, especially DR and DQ, strongly co-occurred. A later analysis reported that several top co-occurrence clusters appeared linked to parvovirus B19, influenza, CMV and Epstein-Barr virus. According to a later analysis, TCR association rates differed among HLA loci, with DRB1 alleles showing the most associated TCRs and HLA-C alleles showing the fewest. While some public TCRs were present in many individuals, most TCR sequences turned up only very rarely across donors. In vitro tests confirmed that a few of the cytomegalovirus-associated TCR beta chains recognize cytomegalovirus antigens. Specific HLA alleles were associated with around 18,000 TCR beta sequences at a false discovery rate of 0.05 in a later analysis. The sequencing pipeline was judged likely to have produced a cluster of highly shared sequence variants as a technical artifact. In an earlier analysis of roughly 500 of the donors, most TCR beta V segments appeared in productive rearrangements about 87% or about 30% of the time, broadly matching IMGT annotations. Because HLA typing was unavailable for some donors at each locus, only the typed subset was used in association tests. Over 15 rarely observed V segments, including chromosome 9 orphons, were excluded from the earlier analysis of about 600 of the donors because counts were too low. Cytomegalovirus status was reported to be diagnosed by the classifier with high specificity and sensitivity in both the original and validation cohorts. Correlated functional status among segregating V segments might reflect linkage disequilibrium, but an unknown experimental factor could not be ruled out. A later genetic analysis associated a missense DCLRE1C variant with V-gene and J-gene trimming of TCR beta chains, and an independent cohort replicated the association. The authors suggested that the approach could potentially be extended to other disease states and immunological phenotypes. The 87-base-pair reads could not distinguish some IMGT-functional V segments, including TRBV6-2 and TRBV6-3, so those segments were excluded. A further reported finding was that TCR beta sequences accurately predicted the HLA-A and HLA-B alleles for most subjects in the first cohort. The study listed around 160 TCR beta chains as associated with cytomegalovirus. For the cohort, immune exposure information was limited to CMV serostatus. Compared with the approximately 670-donor mean, donors in an Asian-associated ancestry cluster had fewer N-insertions in productive TCRs, according to a later genetic analysis. The presence/absence analyses assumed that sequencing depth was roughly uniform across donors, and that assumption may not be true. The cohort was sequenced for TCR beta chains only, and without alpha or paired-chain data the features that could be detected were limited.

The cohort consisted of 600 to 700 healthy bone marrow donors. At the time of sampling, every cohort member was nominally healthy, though immune exposures that went unrecorded were likely present. The donor tested CMV seronegative and was one of the 352 seronegative cohort members. A peripheral blood sample was provided by each donor, and peripheral blood mononuclear cells were used for TCR beta sequencing. Genomic DNA was extracted from the blood cell samples with the Qiagen DNeasy Blood Extraction Kit. Receptor libraries were prepared by the immunoSEQ multiplex PCR assay. For the multiplex PCR, a mixture combining 60 forward primers for TCR Vbeta segments and 13 reverse primers for TCR Jbeta segments was used. A multiplex PCR assay on genomic DNA amplified the CDR3 region of rearranged TCR beta genes. Amplified TCR beta libraries were sequenced as 87-base-pair reads on the Illumina HiSeq System. Per the original workflow: A later analysis counted about 80 million unique TCR beta chains across the 500 to 850 repertoires, and some 11 million of these chains were shared by at least two donors. To remove PCR and sequencing errors, raw reads were error-corrected and collapsed into unique sequences using a nearest-neighbor algorithm that merged closely related sequences. Alignment of CDR3 sequences to IMGT reference sequences was used to assign V, D and J gene segments. For a sequence to be retained, at least a six-nucleotide match to both a V gene segment and a J gene segment was required. A rearrangement was called productive if the CDR3 had no stop codons and remained in frame with V and J, and every other rearrangement was called non-productive. CDR3 was defined by IMGT convention, running from the second conserved V-encoded cysteine to the conserved J-encoded phenylalanine. The earlier analysis of around 640 of the donors excluded sequences that lacked an unambiguous match to a single V gene segment. In an earlier analysis of 450 to 750 of the donors, a V segment was called functional when productive rearrangements were above 56.7%, and segregating when the standard deviation between donors exceeded 5%. To diagnose cytomegalovirus status from the catalog of TCR beta chain sequences, a statistical classification framework was built. A later analysis assigned V and J genes by comparing TCR nucleotide sequences with IMGT/GENE-DB human TR gene sequences. In a later analysis, CDR3 sequences and most-parsimonious VDJ recombination scenarios were assigned using the TCRdist pipeline. A later analysis defined each TCR beta chain by its CDR3 amino acid sequence plus V-gene family, and excluded reads lacking a unique V-gene family. To address suspected cross-contamination and a sequencing artifact, a later analysis removed 592 highly shared, low-generation-probability nucleotide sequences. A later analysis calculated a clonal expansion index for each public chain from normalized within-repertoire ranks of inferred template counts. A later analysis computed generation probabilities with a VDJ recombination model fitted to out-of-frame rearrangements, and checked the results against IGoR. In a later analysis, TCR-TCR, TCR-HLA and TCR-CMV co-occurrence was scored with hypergeometric tests, and a repertoire-size bias correction was applied to TCR pairs. False discovery rates were estimated in a later analysis by permuting HLA or CMV assignments 20 times. In a later analysis, co-occurring TCRs were grouped with DBSCAN, and TCRdist sequence similarity was added when clustering was performed within HLA-allele-positive subsets. For co-occurrence clustering, repertoires with fewer than 30,000 or more than 120,000 public chains were excluded, along with a handful of repertoires with anomalous nucleotide sharing. In TCRdb, the immuneACCESS table is reduced to in-frame sequences with V and J assigned. These tables do not hold every clone; where another copy was compared, an unresolved V gene accounts for under half, and the others remain unexplained. That table supplies the V and J calls and clone size; D and trimming were determined from the DNA. The sample table contains about 62,000 clones; only one count was recorded for more than 70% of them. About 1.5% of the sample rests with the top ten.

In the case of this clone: There is no known antigen for this receptor. No quality values exist for individual bases; no much larger clone is one base distant.

In the germline V gene, CDR1 corresponds to MGHDK and CDR2 to SYGVNS. CDR3 length: 14 amino acids, cysteine to phenylalanine. Of all the DNA, just the CDR3 is kept, 42 bases in frame from base 1. V and J are truncated by 10 bases and 0 bases respectively, leaving an intervening sequence of 15 bases. The clonotype originates from a man younger than 35 in good health and CMV-seronegative. Sequencing was carried out using PBMCs. Recombination joined TRBV25-1 with TRBJ1-1; the D gene is not confidently resolved. CDR3 loop: CATSRVGLNTEAFF. The DNA sequence follows: TGTGCCACATCACGGGTAGGATTGAACACTGAAGCTTTCTTT. This CDR3, with the reference TRBV25-1 and TRBJ1-1 proteins standing in past its ends, gives the full variable domain EADIYQTPRYLVIGTGKKITLECSQTMGHDKMYWYQQDPGMELHLIHYSYGVNSTEKGDLSSESTVSRIRTEHFPLTLESARPSHTSQYLCATSRVGLNTEAFFGQGTRLTVV.